Listed below are T cell receptor beta chains from one sample, sequenced in a study of blood T cell repertoires in COVID-19. Some clones are missing from TCRdb's copy, which holds only in-frame ones; the method was immunoSEQ multiplex PCR. The sample holds some 110,000 clones, roughly 90% seen once. The sequenced material came from peripheral blood. The receptors were gathered from a human donor in a cohort sampled during active COVID-19. Each CDR3 is given with its conserved first and last residue. A D gene is named only where the DNA matches it firmly. The size field is filled for only some rows; it gives once, few, many or a size class.

d_gene: NA
len: 15
abundance: NA
v_gene: TRBV12-1
j_gene: TRBJ1-2
CDR3aa: CASSTGQDHFYGYTF
CDR3nt: TGTGCCAGCAGCACCGGACAGGATCATTTCTATGGCTACACCTTC

d_gene: TRBD1
len: 18
abundance: NA
v_gene: TRBV5-1
j_gene: TRBJ1-4
CDR3aa: CASSMIPGGAGDTEKLFF
CDR3nt: TGCGCCAGCAGCATGATCCCAGGGGGCGCAGGGGATACGGAAAAACTGTTTTTT

d_gene: TRBD2
len: 15
abundance: NA
v_gene: TRBV27
j_gene: TRBJ2-1
CDR3aa: CASIKAGISYNEQFF
CDR3nt: TGTGCCAGCATTAAAGCGGGGATTTCCTACAATGAGCAGTTCTTC

d_gene: TRBD2
len: 14
abundance: NA
v_gene: TRBV28
j_gene: TRBJ2-7
CDR3aa: CASSLMAGVYEQYF
CDR3nt: TGTGCCAGCAGTTTAATGGCGGGAGTGTACGAGCAGTACTTC

d_gene: TRBD2
len: 16
abundance: NA
v_gene: TRBV28
j_gene: TRBJ2-3
CDR3aa: CASSLPSGEGTDTQYF
CDR3nt: TGTGCCAGCAGCCTCCCTAGCGGGGAGGGCACAGATACGCAGTATTTT

d_gene: TRBD2
len: 19
abundance: NA
v_gene: TRBV5-4
j_gene: TRBJ2-3
CDR3aa: CASSLKLAGGFRYTDTQYF
CDR3nt: TGTGCCAGCAGCTTGAAACTAGCGGGAGGTTTTAGGTACACAGATACGCAGTATTTT

d_gene: TRBD2
len: 16
abundance: NA
v_gene: TRBV6-2/TRBV6-3
j_gene: TRBJ2-3
CDR3aa: CASSWAIAGLWDTQYF
CDR3nt: TGTGCCAGCAGTTGGGCTATAGCGGGGCTATGGGATACGCAGTATTTT

d_gene: TRBD2
len: 15
abundance: NA
v_gene: TRBV5-1
j_gene: TRBJ2-7
CDR3aa: CASSLAPAGGNEQYF
CDR3nt: TGCGCCAGCAGCTTGGCCCCAGCGGGGGGAAACGAGCAGTACTTC

d_gene: NA
len: 13
abundance: NA
v_gene: TRBV28
j_gene: TRBJ1-5
CDR3aa: CASSVPGRDFQHF
CDR3nt: TGTGCCAGCTCAGTACCTGGTCGGGATTTCCAGCATTTT

d_gene: TRBD2
len: 18
abundance: NA
v_gene: TRBV5-1
j_gene: TRBJ2-3
CDR3aa: CASSLALAGIHSTDTQYF
CDR3nt: TGCGCCAGCAGCTTGGCCCTAGCGGGGATTCATAGCACAGATACGCAGTATTTT

d_gene: NA
len: 14
abundance: NA
v_gene: TRBV14
j_gene: TRBJ2-3
CDR3aa: CASSQVSGWDTQYF
CDR3nt: TGTGCCAGCAGCCAAGTCTCGGGGTGGGATACGCAGTATTTT

d_gene: NA
len: 14
abundance: NA
v_gene: TRBV14
j_gene: TRBJ2-1
CDR3aa: CASSFLGRGGEQFF
CDR3nt: TGTGCCAGCAGCTTTCTAGGAAGAGGGGGTGAGCAGTTCTTC

d_gene: TRBD1
len: 16
abundance: NA
v_gene: TRBV9
j_gene: TRBJ1-2
CDR3aa: CASSDPRDRDLYGYTF
CDR3nt: TGTGCCAGCAGCGACCCCCGGGACAGGGACCTCTATGGCTACACCTTC

d_gene: TRBD2
len: 15
abundance: NA
v_gene: TRBV6-2/TRBV6-3
j_gene: TRBJ2-1
CDR3aa: CASNPLAGGVTGQFF
CDR3nt: TGTGCCAGCAACCCTCTAGCGGGGGGGGTTACCGGGCAGTTCTTC

d_gene: TRBD2
len: 15
abundance: NA
v_gene: TRBV5-4
j_gene: TRBJ2-2
CDR3aa: CASSFGTTGPGELFF
CDR3nt: TGTGCCAGCAGCTTCGGGACTACCGGGCCCGGGGAGCTGTTTTTT

d_gene: NA
len: 13
abundance: few
v_gene: TRBV5-4
j_gene: TRBJ2-7
CDR3aa: CASSYRSSYEQYF
CDR3nt: TGTGCCAGCAGCTACAGGAGCTCCTACGAGCAGTACTTC

d_gene: TRBD2
len: 16
abundance: NA
v_gene: TRBV7-2
j_gene: TRBJ2-5
CDR3aa: CASSLVLAGRQETQYF
CDR3nt: TGTGCCAGCAGCTTAGTTCTAGCGGGGCGCCAAGAGACCCAGTACTTC

d_gene: TRBD1
len: 16
abundance: NA
v_gene: TRBV19
j_gene: TRBJ1-2
CDR3aa: CASRPRDRATNYGYTF
CDR3nt: TGTGCCAGTAGACCTCGGGACAGGGCCACTAACTATGGCTACACCTTC

d_gene: TRBD1
len: 16
abundance: few
v_gene: TRBV6-5
j_gene: TRBJ2-7
CDR3aa: CASSYHRTGWRDEQYF
CDR3nt: TGTGCCAGCAGTTACCACAGGACAGGGTGGAGGGACGAGCAGTACTTC

d_gene: NA
len: 15
abundance: NA
v_gene: TRBV28
j_gene: TRBJ2-1
CDR3aa: CASSLLTGDTGEQFF
CDR3nt: TGTGCCAGCAGTTTATTAACGGGAGACACGGGCGAGCAGTTCTTC

d_gene: TRBD2
len: 19
abundance: NA
v_gene: TRBV11-2
j_gene: TRBJ2-1
CDR3aa: CASSPSGLAGGLYYNEQFF
CDR3nt: TGTGCCAGCAGCCCTTCGGGACTAGCGGGGGGGCTTTACTACAATGAGCAGTTCTTC

d_gene: NA
len: 13
abundance: NA
v_gene: TRBV10-3
j_gene: TRBJ2-7
CDR3aa: CAISEFESLEQYF
CDR3nt: TGTGCCATCAGTGAGTTCGAGAGCCTTGAGCAGTACTTC

d_gene: TRBD1
len: 14
abundance: NA
v_gene: TRBV15
j_gene: TRBJ2-5
CDR3aa: CATMWQGASETQYF
CDR3nt: TGTGCCACCATGTGGCAGGGGGCCTCGGAGACCCAGTACTTC

d_gene: TRBD1
len: 16
abundance: once
v_gene: TRBV18
j_gene: TRBJ1-1
CDR3aa: CASSQTSTSGGTEAFF
CDR3nt: TGTGCCAGCTCACAAACCTCAACCTCAGGGGGCACTGAAGCTTTCTTT

d_gene: NA
len: 12
abundance: NA
v_gene: TRBV6-5
j_gene: TRBJ1-1
CDR3aa: CASSPTGPEAFF
CDR3nt: TGTGCCAGCAGCCCAACAGGGCCTGAAGCTTTCTTT

d_gene: NA
len: 15
abundance: NA
v_gene: TRBV28
j_gene: TRBJ1-4
CDR3aa: CASSSNTGFNEKLFF
CDR3nt: TGTGCCAGCAGTTCTAACACAGGTTTCAATGAAAAACTGTTTTTT

d_gene: NA
len: 14
abundance: NA
v_gene: TRBV7-9
j_gene: TRBJ1-1
CDR3aa: CASSPTVPNTEAFF
CDR3nt: TGTGCCAGCAGCCCCACGGTTCCGAACACTGAAGCTTTCTTT

d_gene: TRBD1
len: 15
abundance: NA
v_gene: TRBV11-3
j_gene: TRBJ2-5
CDR3aa: CASSSTTGSQQTQYF
CDR3nt: TGTGCCAGCAGCTCGACGACAGGGTCGCAACAGACCCAGTACTTC

d_gene: TRBD1
len: 22
abundance: NA
v_gene: TRBV28
j_gene: TRBJ1-3
CDR3aa: CASSTYIQTDRETFGSGNTIYF
CDR3nt: TGTGCCAGCAGTACCTACATTCAAACGGACAGGGAAACCTTCGGCTCTGGAAACACCATATATTTT

d_gene: TRBD1
len: 14
abundance: NA
v_gene: TRBV7-2
j_gene: TRBJ2-7
CDR3aa: CASSFMTGESEQYF
CDR3nt: TGTGCCAGCAGCTTCATGACAGGGGAGTCCGAGCAGTACTTC

d_gene: NA
len: 15
abundance: NA
v_gene: TRBV5-1
j_gene: TRBJ2-7
CDR3aa: CASNLRARARDEQYF
CDR3nt: TGCGCCAGCAACTTGAGGGCCCGCGCGAGGGACGAGCAGTACTTC

d_gene: TRBD1
len: 14
abundance: NA
v_gene: TRBV9
j_gene: TRBJ1-5
CDR3aa: CASSVGTVNQPQHF
CDR3nt: TGTGCCAGCAGCGTCGGGACAGTCAATCAGCCCCAGCATTTT

d_gene: NA
len: 15
abundance: NA
v_gene: TRBV7-2
j_gene: TRBJ1-2
CDR3aa: CASSWRDIFNYGYTF
CDR3nt: TGTGCCAGCAGCTGGCGAGACATTTTTAACTATGGCTACACCTTC

d_gene: NA
len: 15
abundance: NA
v_gene: TRBV7-2
j_gene: TRBJ1-1
CDR3aa: CASSSTPGVNTEAFF
CDR3nt: TGTGCCAGCAGCTCTACCCCAGGGGTTAACACTGAAGCTTTCTTT

d_gene: NA
len: 13
abundance: NA
v_gene: TRBV4-1
j_gene: TRBJ1-1
CDR3aa: CASTGHTNTEAFF
CDR3nt: TGCGCCAGCACGGGACACACGAACACTGAAGCTTTCTTT